The rows below give T cell receptor beta chains drawn from one sample of a study of response to subunit inactivated influenza vaccine. One entry per CDR3 protein results from TCRdb running MiXCR on the RT-PCR reads. The repertoire has 800,000 or so distinct CDR3 sequences, 21% of them found once; the top ten carry around 9.6%. Sequencing used PBMCs from blood, obtained roughly 5 days after vaccination. The origin of the receptors is a man in his forties or fifties who received an inactivated influenza vaccine. CDR3s include the opening cysteine and the closing phenylalanine or tryptophan. D genes are given only for firm matches. Clone size is given for some rows only: seen once, a few or many times, or a class if the clone is expanded.

-	16	many	TRBJ1-6	TRBV18	TGTGCCAGCTCACCGTGGTTGCAGGGGCGGAATTCACCCCTCCACTTT	CASSPWLQGRNSPLHF
TRBD2	17	-	TRBJ2-1	TRBV5-6	TGTGCCAGCAGCTTGGCCCCCGGGACTAGCGGCTACAATGAGCAGTTCTTC	CASSLAPGTSGYNEQFF
TRBD1	15	-	TRBJ2-1	TRBV18	TGTGCCAGCTCACCACCCAGGGGGCTTCACAATGAGCAGTTCTTC	CASSPPRGLHNEQFF
-	13	-	TRBJ2-7	TRBV5-5	TGTGCCAGCAGCTTGGTAAGCGTGAACGAGCAGTACTTC	CASSLVSVNEQYF
-	17	few	TRBJ2-1	TRBV6-1	TGTGCCAGCAGTGAAGCGCGTGGAACGGATCAATACAATGAGCAGTTCTTC	CASSEARGTDQYNEQFF
-	14	few	TRBJ1-2	TRBV20-1	TGCAGTGCTAGGGGTGGGACCAACCTGGGAGGCTACACCTTC	CSARGGTNLGGYTF
-	14	few	TRBJ2-7	TRBV20-1	TGCAGTGCTAGAGGGTTGGAGGTTTTTGTCGAGCAGTACTTC	CSARGLEVFVEQYF
-	11	-	TRBJ2-7	TRBV29-1	TGCAGCGTTGGGGACGCCTACGAGCAGAACTTC	CSVGDAYEQNF
TRBD2	15	few	TRBJ2-7	TRBV4-3	TGCGCCAGCAGCCAATCACTAGCGGGAGCCTACGAGCAGTACTTC	CASSQSLAGAYEQYF
-	15	few	TRBJ2-5	TRBV9	TGTGCCAGCAGCGTAGGGGCAGGCGTCCAAGAGACCCAGTACTTC	CASSVGAGVQETQYF
TRBD1	15	many	TRBJ1-1	TRBV5-1	TGCGCCAGCAGCTTCTCCGCAGGGGGGAACACTGAAGCTTTCTTT	CASSFSAGGNTEAFF
-	16	few	TRBJ2-1	TRBV7-2	TGTGCCAGCAGCTTAGCCCGGCGGGGGCCCTACAATGAGCAGTTCTTC	CASSLARRGPYNEQFF
TRBD1	17	few	TRBJ1-2	TRBV29-1	TGCAGCGTTGAGTACAGGACAGGGGGCTTTCCTAACTATGGCTACACCTTC	CSVEYRTGGFPNYGYTF
-	14	few	TRBJ2-7	TRBV6-5	TGTGCCAGCAGTTACGCAGTTCCCCCCTACGAGCAGTACTTC	CASSYAVPPYEQYF
-	13	-	TRBJ1-1	TRBV5-1	TGTGCCAGCAGTTTAGCCTCGGGCACTGAAGCTTTCTTT	CASSLASGTEAFF